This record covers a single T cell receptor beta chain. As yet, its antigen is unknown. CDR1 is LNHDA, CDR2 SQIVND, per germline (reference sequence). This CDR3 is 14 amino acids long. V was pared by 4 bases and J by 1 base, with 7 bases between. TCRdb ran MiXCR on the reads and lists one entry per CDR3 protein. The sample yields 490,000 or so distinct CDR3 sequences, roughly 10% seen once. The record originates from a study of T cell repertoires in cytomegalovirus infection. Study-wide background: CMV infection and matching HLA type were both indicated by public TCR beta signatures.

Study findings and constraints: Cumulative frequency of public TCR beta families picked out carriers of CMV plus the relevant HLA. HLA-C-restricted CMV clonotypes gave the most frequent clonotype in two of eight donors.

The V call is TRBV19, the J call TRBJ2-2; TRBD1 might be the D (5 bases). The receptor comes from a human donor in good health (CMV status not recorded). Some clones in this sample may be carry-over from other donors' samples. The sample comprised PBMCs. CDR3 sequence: CASSTQGNTGELFF. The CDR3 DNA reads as TGTGCCAGTAGTACCCAGGGGAACACCGGGGAGCTGTTTTTT.